The 15 T cell receptor beta chains reported below all come from one sample, sequenced in a study of blood T cell repertoires in COVID-19. The method was immunoSEQ multiplex PCR; TCRdb's version includes in-frame clones alone and lacks a portion of them. This sample has about 150,000 clones; approximately 86% occur once, and the top ten carry approximately 7%. Material for sequencing was peripheral blood. These receptors originate from a man between 45 and 60 years old with active or convalescent COVID-19.

The chain joins TRBV28 to TRBJ1-2, with 8 bases aligning to TRBD1. Germline values: CDR1 MDHEN, CDR2 SYDVKM. V lost 5 bases, J lost 7 bases, and 6 bases stayed unmatched. The CDR3 consists of 13 residues. This CDR3 reads CASSPRTGTGYTF. As DNA, the CDR3 is TGTGCCAGCAGTCCGCGGACAGGGACTGGCTACACCTTC.

V gene TRBV9 combines with J gene TRBJ2-1; maybe TRBD2 (6 bases). Germline values: CDR1 SGDLS, CDR2 YYNGEE. The CDR3 spans 15 residues. V lost 6 bases, J lost 7 bases, and 20 bases lay in between. CDR3 sequence (DNA): TGTGCCAGCACCAGAAGCGGGCTAGCGAGTAATGAGCAGTTCTTC. Translating it yields CASTRSGLASNEQFF.

Note on this clone: Distinct nucleotide sequences in the sample also encode this CDR3. The V call is TRBV18, the J call TRBJ2-7, with 8 bases aligning to TRBD2. The V segment lost 2 bases and the J segment 6 bases; nucleotides outside the gene matches: 0. CDR1 and CDR2 from the germline V gene are KGHSH and LQKENI. The CDR3 spans 12 residues. The CDR3 loop is CASSPAGGEQYF. DNA for the CDR3: TGTGCCAGCTCACCAGCGGGGGGCGAGCAGTACTTC.

The chain has TRBV29-1 and TRBJ1-2, with D hard to call. V dropped 2 bases and J dropped 8 bases, with 6 bases sitting between them. Looked up from germline, CDR1 is SQVTM and CDR2 is ANQGSEA. The CDR3 consists of 10 residues. The CDR3 bases are TGCAGCGTTGAATCAGGAGGCTACACCTTC. Translated, it gives CSVESGGYTF.

This chain connects TRBV15 to TRBJ1-2, with D uncertain. Trimming left V 0 bases short and J 3 bases short, with 8 bases between. Germline-derived CDR1 and CDR2 are LNHNV and YYDKDF (reference sequence). This CDR3 is built from 14 residues. CDR3 nucleotides: TGTGCCACCAGCAGAGATCCGGGGTACTATGGCTACACCTTC. Translating it yields CATSRDPGYYGYTF.

The chain carries TRBV6-1 and TRBJ1-5, with 9 positions matching TRBD1. This CDR3 comprises 15 residues. V lost 2 bases to trimming and J lost 3 bases; unmatched junction nucleotides: 2. From germline, CDR1 is MNHNS and CDR2 SASEGT. The CDR3 reads CASSEWDRDNQPQHF. CDR3 nucleotide sequence: TGTGCCAGCAGTGAATGGGACAGGGACAATCAGCCCCAGCATTTT.

The chain couples TRBV18 to TRBJ1-1; tentatively, D is TRBD1 (5 bases). V was pared by 3 bases and J by 1 base, with 12 bases between. CDR3 length: 15 residues. The germline gives CDR1 KGHSH, CDR2 LQKENI. CDR3 in amino acids: CASSPSTVSNTEAFF. CDR3 in DNA: TGTGCCAGCTCACCTTCGACAGTATCGAACACTGAAGCTTTCTTT.

The genes are TRBV18 and TRBJ1-2, with 7 bases identical to TRBD1. The CDR3 totals 13 residues. Losses at the gene ends were 4 bases for V and 2 bases for J; bases not matched to a gene: 1. Germline V gives CDR1 KGHSH, CDR2 LQKENI. The CDR3 sequence: CASSLQGNYGYTF. DNA for the CDR3: TGTGCCAGCTCACTACAGGGGAACTATGGCTACACCTTC.

The J gene is TRBJ1-2, the V gene TRBV5-4; TRBD1 aligns across 9 bases. With 2 bases clipped from V and 3 bases from J, the junction kept 2 bases outside the gene matches. The V gene's germline CDR1 is SGHNT and CDR2 YYREEE (reference sequence). The CDR3 is 14 amino acids. CDR3 nucleotides: TGTGCCAGCAGCTTACAGGGGGCGGACTATGGCTACACCTTC. The encoded protein is CASSLQGADYGYTF.

V usage is TRBV6-2 or TRBV6-3 and J usage is TRBJ1-6, with D perhaps matching TRBD1 (6 bases). V lost 0 bases to trimming and J lost 8 bases, with 11 bases between them. The V gene's germline CDR1 is MNHEY and CDR2 SVGEGT. The CDR3 extends over 15 amino acids. The CDR3 DNA is TGTGCCAGCAGTTACTCCTCCAGGGGTGATTCACCCCTCCACTTT. Protein sequence: CASSYSSRGDSPLHF.

The V and J genes are TRBV9 and TRBJ2-7; 10 bases align to TRBD1. Germline loops: CDR1 SGDLS, CDR2 YYNGEE. J gave up 9 bases and V 4 bases, and 13 bases lay outside the gene matches. The CDR3 has 15 amino acids. CDR3 DNA sequence: TGTGCCAGCAGCCCCACCCGGACAGGGGGATTCGGGCAGTACTTC. Translating it yields CASSPTRTGGFGQYF.

The chain is built from TRBV11-3 and TRBJ2-5; D is uncertain. This CDR3 is built from 11 residues. V shed 3 bases and J shed 3 bases, with 2 bases lying between them. CDR1 and CDR2 from the germline V gene are SGHNT and YENEEA. The CDR3 sequence is CASSFEETQYF. CDR3 DNA: TGTGCCAGCAGCTTCGAAGAGACCCAGTACTTC.

The chain employs TRBV29-1 and TRBJ1-4; weak D call: TRBD1 (6 bases). CDR3 length: 14 amino acids. Trimming took off 4 bases at V and 8 bases at J, with 17 bases between the two ends. The germline CDR1 and CDR2 sequences are SQVTM and ANQGSEA. The CDR3 region has the DNA TGCAGCGTTGGCCGAGGGGGTGAACGGGAAAAACTGTTTTTT. Its protein is CSVGRGGEREKLFF.

Worth noting for this clone: Mismatch with germline at one junction end may stem from a read error. V and J are TRBV7-7 and TRBJ2-2; D is undetermined. CDR1 is SSHAT and CDR2 is FNYEAQ in the germline V gene (reference sequence). The CDR3 is 13 amino acids. CDR3: CASSSQTSGELFF. The CDR3 bases are TGTGCTAGCAGCTCCCAGACAAGCGGGGAGCTGTTTTTT. Full variable domain (missing parts from reference TRBV7-7 and TRBJ2-2): GAGVSQSPRYKVTKRGQDVTLRCDPISSHATLYWYQQALGQGPEFLTYFNYEAQPDKSGLPSDRFSAERPEGSISTLTIQRTEQRDSAMYRCASSSQTSGELFFGEGSRLTVL.

The rearrangement uses TRBV28 and TRBJ1-3; 9 bases map to TRBD1. CDR1 and CDR2 (germline): MDHEN, SYDVKM. The CDR3 loop spans 18 amino acids. V shed 6 bases, J shed 0 bases, and the junction held 12 bases outside the gene matches. In nucleotides, the CDR3 is TGTGCCAGCAGCCTATCGGGACAGGGCGCAATCTCTGGAAACACCATATATTTT. As protein: CASSLSGQGAISGNTIYF.